What follows are 18 T cell receptor beta chains derived from one specimen sequenced in a study of shared clonotypes between healthy human individuals. Some clones are missing from TCRdb's copy, which holds only in-frame ones; the method was immunoSEQ multiplex PCR. Of about 2.1 million clones detected, around 95% appear once; the ten largest clones hold 1.5% to 2%. Selected positively for CCR7 and CD45RO-negative, naive CD8 cells excluded terminally differentiated effector memory CD45RA+ cells. Input material: naive CD8+ T cells from PBMCs. Receptor source: a man between 18 and 29 years old in good health. Some clones in this sample may be carry-over from other donors' samples.

V is TRBV7-9 and J is TRBJ2-6; tentatively, D is TRBD1 (5 bases). V was clipped by 1 base and J by 3 bases, with 10 bases between them. There are 16 residues in the CDR3. Germline CDR1 is SEHNR and CDR2 is FQNEAQ (reference sequence). Here the CDR3 reads CASSLVRRDGANVLTF. The CDR3 DNA is TGTGCCAGCAGCTTAGTCCGCAGGGATGGGGCCAACGTCCTGACTTTC.

The CDR3, as DNA: TGTGCCAGCAGCTTACTTGGCGGGCCAGAGACCCAGTACTTC. Translation gives CASSLLGGPETQYF. The chain couples TRBV11-2 to TRBJ2-5; perhaps TRBD2 as D (5 bases). CDR3 length equals 14 residues. Germline V gene data show CDR1 as SGHAT and CDR2 as FQNNGV. Trimming removed 2 bases at V and 4 bases at J, with 11 bases between.

J is TRBJ2-3 and V is TRBV19, with 9 bases matching TRBD2. The V and J ends lost 2 bases and 4 bases, in that order; junction bases with no gene match: 4. The CDR3 extends over 15 amino acids. Germline V gene sequence: CDR1 LNHDA, CDR2 SQIVND (reference sequence). The CDR3 here is CASSIIAGVADTQYF. The CDR3 coding sequence is TGTGCCAGTAGTATAATAGCGGGAGTCGCAGATACGCAGTATTTT.

The rearrangement joins TRBV15 to TRBJ2-7, with 7 bases aligning to TRBD1. V lost 3 bases, J lost 2 bases, and 4 bases stayed unmatched. Germline V gives CDR1 LNHNV, CDR2 YYDKDF (reference sequence). This CDR3 contains 14 residues. The CDR3 DNA sequence: TGTGCCACCAGCAGGGCGACAGGGCCCTACGAGCAGTACTTC. Its translation is CATSRATGPYEQYF.

A remark on this clone: Distinct nucleotide sequences in the sample also encode this CDR3. The rearrangement links TRBV7-2 to TRBJ2-3, with 9 positions matching TRBD2. The germline V gene encodes CDR1 SGHTA and CDR2 FQGNSA. With 1 base clipped from V and 3 bases from J, the junction kept 2 bases outside the gene matches. This CDR3 comprises 15 residues. CDR3 loop: CASSLVLAGTDTQYF. DNA for the CDR3: TGTGCCAGCAGCTTAGTCCTAGCGGGAACAGATACGCAGTATTTT.

This chain links TRBV13 with TRBJ2-1; TRBD2 matches at 11 bases. Germline V gene data show CDR1 as PRHDT and CDR2 as FYEKMQ (reference sequence). Trimming at V came to 5 bases and at J to 8 bases, leaving 11 bases not matched to a gene. This CDR3 region has 16 residues. The CDR3 nucleotides are TGTGCCAGCAGCGGAGAAGTAGCGGGAGGGTTCCATGAGCAGTTCTTC. This encodes CASSGEVAGGFHEQFF.

The chain uses TRBV7-9 and TRBJ2-1, with a weak D call TRBD2 (6 bases). Germline lookup yields CDR1 SEHNR and CDR2 FQNEAQ (reference sequence). The CDR3 has 14 amino acids. The V end was cut by 8 bases, the J end by 8 bases, with 19 bases between. The CDR3, as DNA: TGTGCCAGCGCCACTATCGGAGGGTTTTATGAGCAGTTCTTC. Its translation: CASATIGGFYEQFF.

A few counts support this clone. The chain couples TRBV27 to TRBJ2-6; D is unclear. V lost 10 bases to trimming and J lost 14 bases, with 6 bases between them. The CDR3 has 8 amino acids. Germline V gene sequence: CDR1 MNHEY, CDR2 SMNVEV (reference sequence). CDR3 sequence reads: CAIPFLTF. CDR3 DNA sequence: TGTGCCATCCCTTTCCTGACTTTC.

The chain is built from TRBV6-5 and TRBJ2-5, with D possibly matching TRBD1 (5 bases). The DNA matches TRBJ2-7 better at its end, which makes the J call doubtful. The germline CDR1 and CDR2 sequences are MNHEY and SVGAGI. This CDR3 contains 15 residues. CDR3 sequence: CASSPDSQSSYEQYF. DNA of the CDR3: TGTGCCAGCAGCCCCGACAGTCAGAGCTCCTACGAGCAGTACTTC.

The CDR3 DNA is TGTGCCACTCAACGGACAGCTAACTATGGCTACACCTTC. It yields the protein CATQRTANYGYTF. The V and J genes are TRBV19 and TRBJ1-2; D perhaps matches TRBD1 (6 bases). V was shortened by 10 bases and J by 0 bases, with 12 bases between the two germline ends. CDR1 is LNHDA, CDR2 SQIVND, per germline (reference sequence). This CDR3 contains 13 residues.

This clone has a single count. The CDR3 DNA sequence: TGTGCCAGCAGTTCCTACGACAGGGAAGGGCAGTACTTC. This translates into CASSSYDREGQYF. The chain links TRBV27 to TRBJ2-7; TRBD1 agrees at 7 bases. The CDR3 covers 13 residues. V shed 4 bases, J shed 9 bases, and the junction held 9 bases outside the gene matches. CDR1 MNHEY and CDR2 SMNVEV come from the germline V gene (reference sequence).

V usage is TRBV19 and J usage is TRBJ1-1; possible D gene TRBD1, 6 bases. V was shortened by 8 bases and J by 7 bases, with 14 bases between the two germline ends. The CDR3 totals 12 residues. CDR1 is LNHDA and CDR2 is SQIVND in the germline V gene (reference sequence). In nucleotides, the CDR3 is TGTGCCAGTTTGGGGGACACGGGTGAAGCTTTCTTT. Its protein product is CASLGDTGEAFF.

This chain uses TRBV27 with TRBJ1-4, with D possibly matching TRBD1 (5 bases). Trimming removed 2 bases from V and 5 bases from J, with 12 bases in between. This CDR3 has 15 amino acids. Germline CDR1 reads MNHEY; CDR2 reads SMNVEV (reference sequence). The CDR3 region has the DNA TGTGCCAGCAGTTTAGGGGGGTTGGGAAATGAAAAACTGTTTTTT. This codes for CASSLGGLGNEKLFF.

The CDR3 DNA reads TGTGCCAGCAGCCAAGAATCGGGGAAGGAGACCCAGTACTTC. Translation gives CASSQESGKETQYF. The chain combines TRBV14 with TRBJ2-5; perhaps TRBD2 as D (5 bases). V was trimmed by 0 bases and J by 5 bases, leaving 10 bases between them. The CDR3 length is 14 residues. The germline CDR1 and CDR2 sequences are SGHDN and FVKESK.

The rearrangement links TRBV7-9 to TRBJ1-2; the match to TRBD1 covers 7 bases. In germline, CDR1 is SEHNR, CDR2 FQNEAQ (reference sequence). The V segment lost 5 bases and the J segment 0 bases; nucleotides outside the gene matches: 9. The CDR3 totals 16 residues. CDR3 loop: CASSLPDRASNYGYTF. CDR3 DNA: TGTGCCAGCAGCCTACCCGACAGGGCATCTAACTATGGCTACACCTTC.

This chain uses TRBV19 with TRBJ2-1, with D uncertain. Trimming shortened V by 7 bases and J by 7 bases, and 14 bases separated the two germline ends. The CDR3 length is 13 residues. Per the germline V gene, CDR1 is LNHDA and CDR2 is SQIVND (reference sequence). CDR3: CASTTSVRNEQFF. The DNA for the CDR3 is TGTGCCAGTACCACTTCGGTTCGGAATGAGCAGTTCTTC.

V is TRBV28 and J is TRBJ2-5, with a tentative D call TRBD1 (6 bases). Germline CDR1 MDHEN, CDR2 SYDVKM. The CDR3 spans 14 residues. V was clipped by 7 bases and J by 5 bases, with 17 bases between them. The CDR3 sequence is CASTSQGLGETQYF. CDR3 nucleotides: TGTGCCAGCACTTCCCAGGGGCTAGGGGAGACCCAGTACTTC.

The genes are TRBV2 and TRBJ1-1; tentative D call: TRBD1 (5 bases). The CDR3 covers 15 residues. V was trimmed by 6 bases and J by 0 bases, leaving 14 bases between them. CDR1 SNHLY and CDR2 FYNNEI come from the germline V gene. In DNA, the CDR3 is TGTGCCAGCAGGCCTCGGGGCGGAATGAACACTGAAGCTTTCTTT. This encodes CASRPRGGMNTEAFF.